This T cell receptor beta chain was captured in a study of beta chain features in type 1 diabetes. The investigators reverse transcribed all of the isolated RNA, so they sequenced expressed TCRB transcripts. An average around 3.8 million reads came from naive, central memory and regulatory T cell samples. Sequenced by immunoSEQ multiplex PCR; TCRdb stores in-frame clones only, minus some. The sample shows hundreds of thousands of clones, under 15% of them seen only once. It was via CD45RO/CCR7/CD25/CD127/CD95/CD27 that CD4+ naive, central memory, regulatory and stem cell-like memory cells were sorted. Sorting gave populations that all exceeded 98% purity. As for this clone: The antigen is not known.

Regarding the study as a whole: Moderate yet significant TCRB CDR3 shortening was seen in Type 1 diabetes patients in all four CD4+ subsets. Overrepresentation of cells with high TCR expression could result from cDNA sequencing.

The CDR3 extends over 15 amino acids. Germline V CDR1 and CDR2: SGHRS, YFSETQ. V lost 0 bases, J lost 0 bases, and 10 bases lay in between. The source of this sequence is a man younger than 35 with type 1 diabetes. This chain uses TRBV5-1 with TRBJ2-7; no firm D call. Sequenced: naive CD4+ T cells from blood. CDR3 DNA: TGCGCCAGCAGCTTGGGGGTTGGGCTCTCCTACGAGCAGTACTTC. Translation gives CASSLGVGLSYEQYF.